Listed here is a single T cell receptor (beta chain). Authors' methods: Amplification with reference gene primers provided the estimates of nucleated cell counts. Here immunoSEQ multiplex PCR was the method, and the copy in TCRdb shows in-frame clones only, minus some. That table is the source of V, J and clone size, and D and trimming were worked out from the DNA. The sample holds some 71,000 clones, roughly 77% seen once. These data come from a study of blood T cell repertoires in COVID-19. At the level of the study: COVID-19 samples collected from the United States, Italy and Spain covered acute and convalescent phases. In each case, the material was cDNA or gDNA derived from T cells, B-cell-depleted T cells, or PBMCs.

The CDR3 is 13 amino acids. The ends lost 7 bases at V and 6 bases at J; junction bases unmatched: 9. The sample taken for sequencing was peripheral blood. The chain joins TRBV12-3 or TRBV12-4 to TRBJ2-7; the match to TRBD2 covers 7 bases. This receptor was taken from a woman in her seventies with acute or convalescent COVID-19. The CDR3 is CASTFGGTSEQYF. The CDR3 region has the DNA TGTGCCAGCACCTTCGGGGGGACCAGCGAGCAGTACTTC.